This T cell receptor beta chain was recovered during a study of T cell responses to AZD1222 COVID-19 vaccine. The CDR3 has 14 amino acids. The germline V gene has CDR1 SGHVS and CDR2 FQNEAQ. The germline V and J ends were trimmed by 2 bases and 4 bases, with 12 bases remaining between them. Study-level results: Most donors were white British, females outnumbered males, and clonal diversity was possibly underestimated. Of the AZD1222 recipients, only 5 to 7 were seropositive at baseline. A reported finding is that nearly half of spike-specific TCRs target unmutated variant regions. Regions 160-218 and 743-854 held dominance among vaccine-associated CD4 TCRs, which spanned spike.

Remarks on this clone: As yet, its antigen is unknown.

Produced via immunoSEQ multiplex PCR; TCRdb's table is partial and in-frame only. The data show 60,000 to 85,000 clones, 88% seen once. The sequences come from peripheral blood, collected 28 days after the second dose of the MenACWY control vaccine. The source of this sequence is an adult who received the MenACWY meningococcal vaccine as a control. V usage is TRBV7-8 and J usage is TRBJ2-7; no reliable D call. The CDR3 protein is CASSLKGIGYEQYF. The CDR3 coding sequence is TGTGCCAGCAGCTTAAAAGGGATAGGGTACGAGCAGTACTTC. Full variable domain (remainder filled in from reference TRBV7-8 and TRBJ2-7): GAGVSQSPRYKVAKRGQDVALRCDPISGHVSLFWYQQALGQGPEFLTYFQNEAQLDKSGLPSDRFFAERPEGSVSTLKIQRTQQEDSAVYLCASSLKGIGYEQYFGPGTRLTVT.